This entry concerns a single TCR beta chain. No antigen is known for it. This sample is drawn from a study of STAT5B mutations in CD4+ large granular lymphocyte leukemia. Notes on the study in general: CD4-sorted patient repertoires seemed more clonal than healthy CD4+ repertoires.

V lost 4 bases, J lost 3 bases, and 20 bases lay in between. The germline gives CDR1 SGDLS, CDR2 YYNGEE. This CDR3 has 17 amino acids. TCRdb's table, derived via immunoSEQ multiplex PCR, lists solely in-frame clones and lacks some. The table shows 25,000 to 40,000 clones, with around four fifths occurring only once. Input material: CD4+ T cells from blood buffy coats. This chain links TRBV9 with TRBJ2-1; tentatively, D is TRBD2 (6 bases). The clonotype was recovered from a human donor in good health. The CDR3 protein is CASSPRPRLARYNEQFF. The CDR3 bases are TGTGCCAGCAGCCCCCGTCCCCGGCTAGCGCGCTACAATGAGCAGTTCTTC.